This T cell receptor beta chain is from a study of blood T cell repertoires in COVID-19. Looking at the study overall: From the United States, Italy and Spain came samples of acute and convalescent COVID-19.

CDR1 is SGDLS, CDR2 YYNGEE, per germline. The CDR3 sequence is 16 residues long. With 4 bases clipped from V and 7 bases from J, the junction kept 6 bases outside the gene matches. Sequencing was performed with immunoSEQ multiplex PCR; in TCRdb, only in-frame clones are kept and a portion is missing. The sample includes approximately 150,000 clones, approximately 84% of them seen just once. The J gene is TRBJ2-1, the V gene TRBV9; 15 nucleotides line up with TRBD2. The sample was peripheral blood. The source is a woman aged 60-75 years with acute or convalescent COVID-19. The CDR3 region has the DNA TGTGCCAGCAGCCCCCCCGGGACTAGCGGGAGGAATGAGCAGTTCTTC. Protein sequence: CASSPPGTSGRNEQFF.